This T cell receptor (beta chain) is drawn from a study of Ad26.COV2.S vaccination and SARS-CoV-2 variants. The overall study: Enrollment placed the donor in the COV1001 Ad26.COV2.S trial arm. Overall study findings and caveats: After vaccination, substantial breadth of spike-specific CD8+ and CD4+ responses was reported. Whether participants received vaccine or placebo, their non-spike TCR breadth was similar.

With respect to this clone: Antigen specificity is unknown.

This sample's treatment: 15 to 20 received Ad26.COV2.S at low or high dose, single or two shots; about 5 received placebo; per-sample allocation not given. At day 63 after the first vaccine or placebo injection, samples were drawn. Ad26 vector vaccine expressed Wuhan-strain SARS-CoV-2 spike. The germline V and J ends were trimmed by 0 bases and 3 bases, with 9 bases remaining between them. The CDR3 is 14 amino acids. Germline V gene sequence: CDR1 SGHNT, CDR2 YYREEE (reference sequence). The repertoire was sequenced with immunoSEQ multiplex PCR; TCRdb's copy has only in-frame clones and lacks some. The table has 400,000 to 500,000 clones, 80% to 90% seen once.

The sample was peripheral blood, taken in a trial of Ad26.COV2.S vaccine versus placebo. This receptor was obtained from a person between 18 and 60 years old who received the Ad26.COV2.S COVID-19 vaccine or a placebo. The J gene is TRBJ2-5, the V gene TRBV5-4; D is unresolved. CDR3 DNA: TGTGCCAGCAGCTTGGAGGTTACCAAAGAGACCCAGTACTTC. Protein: CASSLEVTKETQYF.